The present entry profiles one T cell receptor (beta chain) with its context. TCRdb keeps only in-frame clones here, not all; method: immunoSEQ multiplex PCR. The sample shows approximately 490,000 clones, approximately 78% of them seen only once. These data are taken from a study of shared T cell receptors in the human thymus. In germline, CDR1 is LNHNV, CDR2 YYDKDF (reference sequence). Trimming shortened V by 6 bases and J by 5 bases, and 7 bases separated the two germline ends. This CDR3 has 12 residues. These records were also assigned to another study, of human thymus T cells. That publication notes: Corrective cardiac operations yielded the resected thymus tissue.

The chain uses TRBV15 and TRBJ2-2, with a possible D match to TRBD2 (6 bases). Source material: thymocytes. The receptor's source is a boy under three years old with a congenital heart defect. In nucleotides, the CDR3 is TGTGCCACCAGACTAGCAACCGGGGAGCTGTTTTTT. Protein: CATRLATGELFF.